A single TCR beta chain is shown here with its context. Antigen unknown. One junction end disagrees with the germline gene, perhaps due to a read error. These data come from a study of T cell responses to AZD1222 COVID-19 vaccine. Repertoires were generated with immunoSEQ multiplex PCR, while TCRdb's copy carries only in-frame clones and drops some. The sample has 90,000 to 110,000 clones; around nine tenths are singletons. This CDR3 is 16 amino acids long. CDR1 is SGHRS, CDR2 YFSETQ, per germline. Study-wide results and limits: The peak T cell response came first, and repertoires were sampled only after it.

Sample: peripheral blood, taken on day 0 of AZD1222 vaccination. This sequence was found in an adult in good health. V gene TRBV5-1 combines with J gene TRBJ2-1; D is unclear. CDR3 sequence: CASSLVVQSSYNEQFF. CDR3 nucleotides: TGTGCCAGCAGCTTGGTGGTGCAAAGCTCCTACAATGAGCAGTTCTTC.